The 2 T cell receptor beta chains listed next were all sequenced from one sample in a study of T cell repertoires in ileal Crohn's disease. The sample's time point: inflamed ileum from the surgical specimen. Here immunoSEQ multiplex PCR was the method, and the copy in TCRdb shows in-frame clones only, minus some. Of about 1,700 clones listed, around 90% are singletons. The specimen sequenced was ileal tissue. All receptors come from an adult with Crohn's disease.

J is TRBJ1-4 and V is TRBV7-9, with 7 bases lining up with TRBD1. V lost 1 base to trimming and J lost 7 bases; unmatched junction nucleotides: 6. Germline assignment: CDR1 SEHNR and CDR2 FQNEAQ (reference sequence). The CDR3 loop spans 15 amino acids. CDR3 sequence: CASSLGDSVGEKLFF. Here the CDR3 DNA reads TGTGCCAGCAGCTTAGGGGACAGCGTAGGTGAAAAACTGTTTTTT.

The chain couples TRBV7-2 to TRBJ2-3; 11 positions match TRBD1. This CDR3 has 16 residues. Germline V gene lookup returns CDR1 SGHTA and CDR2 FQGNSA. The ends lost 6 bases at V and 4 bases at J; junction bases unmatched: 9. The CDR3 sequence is CASSSMGQGVPDTQYF. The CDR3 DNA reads TGTGCCAGCAGTTCGATGGGACAGGGGGTACCAGATACGCAGTATTTT.